Described below is a single TCR beta chain sequence and its context. The germline V gene has CDR1 SGHNT and CDR2 YYREEE (reference sequence). J lost 4 bases, V lost 4 bases, and 4 bases had no gene match. The CDR3 spans 15 residues. The repertoire was sequenced with immunoSEQ multiplex PCR; TCRdb's copy has only in-frame clones and lacks some. The sample has 60,000 or so clones, around nine tenths seen once. The source of the sample is a study of technical replicates of blood from a few donors. This receptor was obtained from a human donor in good health. Some clones in this sample may be carry-over from other donors' samples. V is TRBV5-4 and J is TRBJ2-5; 13 nucleotides line up with TRBD2. Sample: PBMCs. The CDR3 DNA follows: TGTGCCAGCAGCCCTCGACTAGCGGGGGGAGAGACCCAGTACTTC. Its protein product is CASSPRLAGGETQYF.